Presented here are 26 T cell receptor beta chains from one specimen sequenced in a study of blood T cell repertoires in COVID-19. TCRdb's copy holds only in-frame clones and misses some; the assay was immunoSEQ multiplex PCR. The profile shows about 200,000 clones, 80% to 90% of them singletons. The sequenced sample was PBMCs or T cells enriched from blood (not recorded which). The source is a woman in her thirties or forties with acute COVID-19.

Only one count was recorded for this clone. CDR3: CASSPSGGANNSPLHF. The CDR3 DNA follows: TGTGCCAGCAGCCCCAGTGGAGGGGCTAATAATTCACCCCTCCACTTT. This rearrangement joins TRBV7-6 to TRBJ1-6, with D possibly being TRBD1 (5 bases). This CDR3 region has 16 residues. The V and J ends lost 5 bases and 5 bases respectively, with 16 bases between them. Germline CDR1 and CDR2: SGHVS and FNYEAQ.

The chain is built from TRBV27 and TRBJ1-2; 8 bases match TRBD1. V trimming: 4 bases; J trimming: 0 bases; junction bases outside the gene matches: 4. The CDR3 is 15 residues long. Germline values: CDR1 MNHEY, CDR2 SMNVEV (reference sequence). This CDR3 reads CASSYLGQANYGYTF. The DNA of the CDR3 is TGTGCCAGCAGTTACTTGGGACAGGCTAACTATGGCTACACCTTC.

The genes are TRBV6-5 and TRBJ1-2; D might be TRBD1 (6 bases). The germline gives CDR1 MNHEY, CDR2 SVGAGI. V lost 0 bases and J lost 7, with 15 bases in between. CDR3 length: 15 residues. The CDR3, as DNA: TGTGCCAGCAGTTACTCGAGGGGGTGGGAGCGTGGCTACACCTTC. Translating it yields CASSYSRGWERGYTF.

This chain uses TRBV24-1 with TRBJ2-2; a weak D match, TRBD2 (6 bases). Germline V CDR1 and CDR2: KGHDR, SFDVKD. This CDR3 contains 13 residues. Trimming took off 7 bases at V and 4 bases at J, with 9 bases between the two ends. This chain's CDR3 is CATSTSSTGELFF. As DNA, the CDR3 is TGTGCCACCAGCACTAGCTCCACCGGGGAGCTGTTTTTT.

This clone was counted a single time. The chain uses TRBV7-3 and TRBJ2-1, with a possible D match to TRBD2 (5 bases). CDR1 SGHTA and CDR2 FQGTGA come from the germline V gene. Trimming took off 5 bases at V and 6 bases at J, with 20 bases between the two ends. The CDR3 consists of 16 residues. For the CDR3, the DNA is TGTGCCAGCAGCCCGCCCGGACGGGGTTTGAGCAATGAGCAGTTCTTC. Its translation: CASSPPGRGLSNEQFF. Drawing the rest from reference TRBV7-3 and TRBJ2-1, the complete variable domain is GAGVSQTPSNKVTEKGKYVELRCDPISGHTALYWYRQSLGQGPEFLIYFQGTGAADDSGLPNDRFFAVRPEGSVSTLKIQRTERGDSAVYLCASSPPGRGLSNEQFFGPGTRLTVL.

V usage is TRBV3-1 (or the pseudogene TRBV3-2) and J usage is TRBJ2-2; D not resolved. CDR3 size: 14 residues. CDR1 is LGHDT, CDR2 YNNKEL, per germline (reference sequence). Trimming removed 0 bases from V and 5 bases from J, with 7 bases in between. The CDR3 spells CASSQDIRTGELFF. The CDR3 nucleotides read TGTGCCAGCAGCCAAGATATCAGGACCGGGGAGCTGTTTTTT.

This clone was recorded once. This chain connects TRBV19 to TRBJ1-2, with TRBD1 matching over 10 bases. CDR3 length: 14 residues. V lost 6 bases, J lost 2 bases, and 3 bases stayed unmatched. Germline V lookup: CDR1 LNHDA, CDR2 SQIVND (reference sequence). The CDR3 coding sequence is TGTGCCAGTAGAAGGACAGGGGGGAACTATGGCTACACCTTC. It specifies CASRRTGGNYGYTF. The variable domain in full, with the rest retrieved from reference TRBV19 and TRBJ1-2, is DGGITQSPKYLFRKEGQNVTLSCEQNLNHDAMYWYRQDPGQGLRLIYYSQIVNDFQKGDIAEGYSVSREKKESFPLTVTSAQKNPTAFYLCASRRTGGNYGYTFGSGTRLTVV.

This clone came up once. The chain links TRBV28 to TRBJ1-1; D gene unclear. Germline V lookup: CDR1 MDHEN, CDR2 SYDVKM. The V gene lost 6 bases and the J gene lost 6 bases, with 11 bases spanning the gap. The CDR3 is 12 amino acids. The CDR3 reads CASRNQVAEAFF. The CDR3 DNA sequence: TGTGCCAGCAGAAATCAGGTGGCTGAAGCTTTCTTT.

The J gene is TRBJ1-4, the V gene TRBV3-1 (or the pseudogene TRBV3-2); D remains ambiguous. The V end lost 0 bases, the J end lost 2 bases, and 16 bases lay between the germline ends. This CDR3 comprises 18 residues. Germline V gene data show CDR1 as LGHDT and CDR2 as YNNKEL (reference sequence). CDR3 DNA sequence: TGTGCCAGCAGCCAAGATCTTCAAGGAGGGAGCACTAATGAAAAACTGTTTTTT. Protein sequence: CASSQDLQGGSTNEKLFF.

The chain carries TRBV28 and TRBJ2-1; D is unclear. CDR3 size: 12 residues. Trimming took 3 bases from V and 8 from J, leaving 8 bases between them. Germline-derived CDR1 and CDR2 are MDHEN and SYDVKM. CDR3 residues: CASSLPGHEQFF. Written as DNA, the CDR3 is TGTGCCAGCAGTTTGCCCGGTCATGAGCAGTTCTTC.

The chain joins TRBV24-1 to TRBJ2-3, with 7 positions matching TRBD2. Trimming took 3 bases from V and 4 from J; bases not matched to a gene: 3. Per the germline V gene, CDR1 is KGHDR and CDR2 is SFDVKD. This CDR3 is 14 amino acids long. CDR3 region: CATSDPLAADTQYF. The CDR3 nucleotides are TGTGCCACCAGTGATCCTCTAGCGGCAGATACGCAGTATTTT.

The gene calls are TRBV28 and TRBJ1-2, with 12 bases lining up with TRBD1. Germline V gene data show CDR1 as MDHEN and CDR2 as SYDVKM. Losses at the gene ends were 0 bases for V and 8 bases for J; bases not matched to a gene: 7. CDR3 length: 16 amino acids. The chain's CDR3 is CASSLWVGQGARGYTF. In nucleotides, the CDR3 is TGTGCCAGCAGTTTATGGGTGGGACAGGGGGCGCGGGGCTACACCTTC.

The rearrangement uses TRBV24-1 and TRBJ2-6; 8 bases align to TRBD1. The V and J ends lost 3 bases and 1 base, in that order; junction bases with no gene match: 7. This CDR3 is built from 18 residues. Germline CDR1 reads KGHDR; CDR2 reads SFDVKD. CDR3 sequence (DNA): TGTGCCACCAGTGATCGTCCCAGGACAGGGTCTGGGGCCAACGTCCTGACTTTC. Translating gives CATSDRPRTGSGANVLTF.

The V and J genes are TRBV6-6 and TRBJ2-1; 10 nucleotides match TRBD1. Germline assignment: CDR1 MNHNY and CDR2 SVGAGI (reference sequence). This CDR3 has 16 residues. The trim removed 4 bases at V and 6 bases at J, leaving 9 bases unmatched. CDR3 coding DNA: TGTGCCAGCAGTTCCTTGGACAGGGGGGGGGTCAATGAGCAGTTCTTC. Its protein is CASSSLDRGGVNEQFF.

The gene calls are TRBV9 and TRBJ1-5; 8 nucleotides align to TRBD1. V trimming: 0 bases; J trimming: 2 bases; junction bases outside the gene matches: 1. CDR1 and CDR2 from the germline V gene are SGDLS and YYNGEE. CDR3 length: 15 amino acids. The CDR3 coding sequence is TGTGCCAGCAGCGTAGGGGGACAGGGCAATCAGCCCCAGCATTTT. Its protein is CASSVGGQGNQPQHF.

This chain links TRBV18 with TRBJ2-4, with D possibly TRBD2 on 5 matching bases. The CDR3 is 15 amino acids. The germline CDR1 and CDR2 sequences are KGHSH and LQKENI. V lost 0 bases and J lost 2, with 8 bases in between. DNA for the CDR3: TGTGCCAGCTCACCACCGGCGACTACCAAAAACATTCAGTACTTC. It yields the protein CASSPPATTKNIQYF.

The V gene is TRBV18, the J gene TRBJ1-6; a weak D match, TRBD1 (5 bases). Per the germline V gene, CDR1 is KGHSH and CDR2 is LQKENI. The CDR3 runs to 14 residues. V lost 6 bases and J lost 12, with 18 bases in between. CDR3 in DNA: TGTGCCAGCTCCCCGGACTGGGGACTAGGACCCCTCCACTTT. The encoded protein is CASSPDWGLGPLHF.

This rearrangement joins TRBV27 to TRBJ1-3; the match to TRBD1 covers 9 bases. CDR1 is MNHEY, CDR2 SMNVEV, per germline (reference sequence). V lost 6 bases to trimming and J lost 2 bases; unmatched junction nucleotides: 5. There are 15 residues in the CDR3. The CDR3 sequence: CASSGTGNPGNTIYF. The CDR3, as DNA: TGTGCCAGCAGCGGGACAGGGAATCCTGGAAACACCATATATTTT.

This clone was seen only once. The chain combines TRBV6-2 or TRBV6-3 with TRBJ2-3; D gene uncertain. The V end was cut by 4 bases, the J end by 0 bases, with 8 bases between. This CDR3 spans 14 amino acids. The V gene's germline CDR1 is MNHEY and CDR2 SVGEGT. This chain's CDR3 is CASSFVLSTDTQYF. The CDR3 DNA sequence: TGTGCCAGCAGTTTTGTCTTGAGCACAGATACGCAGTATTTT.

The chain recombines TRBV11-2 with TRBJ1-5; TRBD1 aligns across 7 bases. The germline V gene encodes CDR1 SGHAT and CDR2 FQNNGV. Trimming cost V 4 bases and J 5 bases; bases outside gene matches: 5. The CDR3 runs to 14 residues. The CDR3 DNA is TGTGCCAGCAGCTCGGGACAGCCGCATCAGCCCCAGCATTTT. Its protein product is CASSSGQPHQPQHF.

CDR3 residues: CASRYSGRVGELFF. The CDR3 region has the DNA TGTGCCAGCAGGTACAGCGGGAGAGTCGGGGAGCTGTTTTTT. The V gene is TRBV28, the J gene TRBJ2-2; 8 bases are shared with TRBD2. CDR1 is MDHEN, CDR2 SYDVKM, per germline. Losses at the gene ends were 6 bases for V and 7 bases for J; bases not matched to a gene: 7. The CDR3 consists of 14 residues.

The chain carries TRBV9 and TRBJ2-3, with TRBD2 matching over 7 bases. The germline CDR1 and CDR2 sequences are SGDLS and YYNGEE. The V and J ends lost 0 bases and 5 bases, in that order; junction bases with no gene match: 6. CDR3 length equals 15 residues. CDR3 bases: TGTGCCAGCAGCGTAGGGTCGCGCGGGAGAGATACGCAGTATTTT. Its translation is CASSVGSRGRDTQYF. The variable domain in full, with the rest retrieved from reference TRBV9 and TRBJ2-3, is DSGVTQTPKHLITATGQRVTLRCSPRSGDLSVYWYQQSLDQGLQFLIQYYNGEERAKGNILERFSAQQFPDLHSELNLSSLELGDSALYFCASSVGSRGRDTQYFGPGTRLTVL.

V usage is TRBV18 and J usage is TRBJ2-3; TRBD1 matches 9 bases. Germline values: CDR1 KGHSH, CDR2 LQKENI. The J segment lost 2 bases and the V segment lost 3 bases, leaving 12 bases of the junction unmatched. The CDR3 is made up of 18 amino acids. The CDR3 nucleotides are TGTGCCAGCTCACCGCTTCGGACAGGGGAAACATCCACAGATACGCAGTATTTT. The encoded protein is CASSPLRTGETSTDTQYF.

The chain joins TRBV5-6 to TRBJ1-1; tentatively, D is TRBD1 (6 bases). The V end was cut by 2 bases, the J end by 1 base, with 18 bases between. The germline V gene has CDR1 SGHDT and CDR2 YYEEEE. The CDR3 is 17 residues long. CDR3 DNA: TGTGCCAGCAGCTTTTCAGGGGCGCTGGGGTGGAACACTGAAGCTTTCTTT. This codes for CASSFSGALGWNTEAFF.

The chain combines TRBV6-5 with TRBJ1-1; D is unresolved. CDR3 length equals 14 residues. Between the trimmed V and J ends, which lost 6 bases and 1 base, there was a span of 12 bases. Germline values: CDR1 MNHEY, CDR2 SVGAGI. The CDR3 loop is CASRRPGGNTEAFF. In DNA form, the CDR3 reads TGTGCCAGCAGAAGGCCCGGAGGGAACACTGAAGCTTTCTTT.

This chain uses TRBV11-2 with TRBJ2-3; the D gene is possibly TRBD2 (6 bases). With 6 bases removed from V and 0 bases from J, the gap between germline ends came to 16 bases. The CDR3 is 16 amino acids. Per the germline V gene, CDR1 is SGHAT and CDR2 is FQNNGV. The CDR3 bases are TGTGCCAGCAGACCCATTAGCGGAGCTAGCACAGATACGCAGTATTTT. This sequence encodes CASRPISGASTDTQYF.